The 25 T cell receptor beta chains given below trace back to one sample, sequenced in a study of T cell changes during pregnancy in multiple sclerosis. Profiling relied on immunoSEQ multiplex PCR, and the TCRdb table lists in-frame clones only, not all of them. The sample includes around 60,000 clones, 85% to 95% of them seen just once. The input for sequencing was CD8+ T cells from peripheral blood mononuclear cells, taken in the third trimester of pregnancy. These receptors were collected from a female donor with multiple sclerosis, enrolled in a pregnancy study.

CDR3 coding DNA: TGTGCCAGCAGTTTGAGAGGCGGGGAGCTGTTTTTT. Its protein product is CASSLRGGELFF. The genes are TRBV28 and TRBJ2-2, with D unresolved. The ends were cut back, 3 bases at V and 7 bases at J, with 6 bases in the middle. CDR1 is MDHEN and CDR2 is SYDVKM in the germline V gene. The CDR3 contains 12 residues.

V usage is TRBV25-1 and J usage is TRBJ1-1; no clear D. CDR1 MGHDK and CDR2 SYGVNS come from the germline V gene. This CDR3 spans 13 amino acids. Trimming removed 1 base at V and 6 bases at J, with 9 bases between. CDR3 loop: CASSELAYSEAFF. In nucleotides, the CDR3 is TGTGCCAGCAGTGAATTGGCATATTCTGAAGCTTTCTTT.

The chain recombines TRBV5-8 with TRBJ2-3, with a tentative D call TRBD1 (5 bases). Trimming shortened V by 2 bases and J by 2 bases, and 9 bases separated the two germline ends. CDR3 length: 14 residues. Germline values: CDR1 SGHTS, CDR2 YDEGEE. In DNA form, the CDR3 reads TGTGCCAGCAGCTTCAGGGCCCCCACAGATACGCAGTATTTT. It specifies CASSFRAPTDTQYF.

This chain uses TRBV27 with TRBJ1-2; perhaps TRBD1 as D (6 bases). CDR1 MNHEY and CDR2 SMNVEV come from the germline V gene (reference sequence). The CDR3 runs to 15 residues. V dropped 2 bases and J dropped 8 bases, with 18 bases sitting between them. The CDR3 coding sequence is TGTGCCAGCAGTTTAGGGGGGGGCCTAGGGCACGGCTACACCTTC. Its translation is CASSLGGGLGHGYTF.

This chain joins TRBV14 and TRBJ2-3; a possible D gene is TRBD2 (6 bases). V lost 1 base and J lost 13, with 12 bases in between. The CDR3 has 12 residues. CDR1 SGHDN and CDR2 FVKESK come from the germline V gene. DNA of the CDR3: TGTGCCAGCAGCCAAGTACCCGGGGGAGAGTATTTT. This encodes CASSQVPGGEYF.

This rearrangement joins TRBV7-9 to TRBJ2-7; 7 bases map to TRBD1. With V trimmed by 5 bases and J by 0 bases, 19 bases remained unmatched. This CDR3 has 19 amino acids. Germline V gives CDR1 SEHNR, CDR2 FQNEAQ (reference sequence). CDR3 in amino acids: CASSGPDRDRGPFSYEQYF. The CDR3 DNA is TGTGCCAGCAGCGGACCAGACAGGGATCGGGGACCTTTCTCCTACGAGCAGTACTTC.

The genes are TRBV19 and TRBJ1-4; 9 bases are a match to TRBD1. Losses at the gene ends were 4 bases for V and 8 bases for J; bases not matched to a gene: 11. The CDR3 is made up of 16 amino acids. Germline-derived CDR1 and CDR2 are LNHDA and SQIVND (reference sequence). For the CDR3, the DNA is TGTGCCAGTAGTAACCCTTCGACAGGGGGGCGAGAAAAACTGTTTTTT. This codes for CASSNPSTGGREKLFF.

The DNA for the CDR3 is TGTGCCAGTAGTATAGGTCCAGGGTCGACCTACGAGCAGTACTTC. It specifies CASSIGPGSTYEQYF. The chain uses TRBV19 and TRBJ2-7, with D tentatively TRBD1 (5 bases). Germline CDR1 is LNHDA and CDR2 is SQIVND (reference sequence). Between the trimmed V and J ends, which lost 1 base and 2 bases, there was a span of 12 bases. The CDR3 runs to 15 residues.

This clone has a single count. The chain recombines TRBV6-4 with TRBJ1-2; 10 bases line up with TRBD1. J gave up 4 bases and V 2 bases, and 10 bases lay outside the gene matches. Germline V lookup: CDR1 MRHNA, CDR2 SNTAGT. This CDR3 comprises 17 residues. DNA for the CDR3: TGTGCCAGCAGTGACGTTGCCGGGACAGGGGACACCTATGGCTACACCTTC. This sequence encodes CASSDVAGTGDTYGYTF.

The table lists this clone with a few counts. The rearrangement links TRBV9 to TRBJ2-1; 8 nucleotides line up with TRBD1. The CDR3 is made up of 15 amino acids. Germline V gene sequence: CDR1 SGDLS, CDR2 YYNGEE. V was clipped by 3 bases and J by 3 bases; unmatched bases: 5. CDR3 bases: TGTGCCAGCAGCGCTCTGACAGGGGACTACAATGAGCAGTTCTTC. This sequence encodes CASSALTGDYNEQFF.

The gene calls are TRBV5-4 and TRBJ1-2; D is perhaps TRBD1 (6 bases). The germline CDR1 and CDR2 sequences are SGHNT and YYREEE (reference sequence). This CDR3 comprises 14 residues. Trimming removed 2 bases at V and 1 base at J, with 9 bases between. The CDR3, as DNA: TGTGCCAGCAGCTTCAGGGGTGGTAACTATGGCTACACCTTC. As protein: CASSFRGGNYGYTF.

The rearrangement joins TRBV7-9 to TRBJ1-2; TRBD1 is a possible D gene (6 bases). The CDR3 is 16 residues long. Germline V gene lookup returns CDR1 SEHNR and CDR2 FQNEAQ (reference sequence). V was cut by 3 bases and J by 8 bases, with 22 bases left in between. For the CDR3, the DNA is TGTGCCAGCAGCTTTTTCTCAGGGCTTCAGGGGAACGGCTACACCTTC. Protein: CASSFFSGLQGNGYTF.

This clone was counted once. CDR3 loop: CSVEGQLGAGSYNEQFF. The CDR3 nucleotides are TGCAGCGTTGAAGGGCAATTGGGAGCGGGGTCCTACAATGAGCAGTTCTTC. The chain is built from TRBV29-1 and TRBJ2-1, with 7 bases matching TRBD2. With 1 base clipped from V and 1 base from J, the junction kept 10 bases outside the gene matches. There are 17 residues in the CDR3. CDR1 is SQVTM and CDR2 is ANQGSEA in the germline V gene.

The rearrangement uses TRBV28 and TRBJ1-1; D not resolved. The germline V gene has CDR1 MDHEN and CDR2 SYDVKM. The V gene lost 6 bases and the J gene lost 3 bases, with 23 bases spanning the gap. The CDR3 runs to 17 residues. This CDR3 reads CASRDPNSDSMHTEAFF. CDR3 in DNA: TGTGCCAGCAGAGACCCTAACTCGGACTCGATGCACACTGAAGCTTTCTTT.

The CDR3 here is CASSRDSSYNEQFF. CDR3 nucleotide sequence: TGTGCCAGCAGCCGAGACTCTTCCTACAATGAGCAGTTCTTC. The rearrangement links TRBV7-3 to TRBJ2-1; D gene uncertain. Germline loops: CDR1 SGHTA, CDR2 FQGTGA. The V gene lost 5 bases and the J gene lost 1 base, with 9 bases spanning the gap. This CDR3 is built from 14 residues.

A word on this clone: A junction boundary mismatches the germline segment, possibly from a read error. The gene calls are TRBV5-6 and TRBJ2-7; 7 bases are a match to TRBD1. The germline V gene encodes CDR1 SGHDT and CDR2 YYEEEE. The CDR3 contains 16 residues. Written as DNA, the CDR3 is TGTGCCAGCAGCCCTACTACAGGGGATACCTCCCACGAGCAGTACTTC. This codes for CASSPTTGDTSHEQYF.

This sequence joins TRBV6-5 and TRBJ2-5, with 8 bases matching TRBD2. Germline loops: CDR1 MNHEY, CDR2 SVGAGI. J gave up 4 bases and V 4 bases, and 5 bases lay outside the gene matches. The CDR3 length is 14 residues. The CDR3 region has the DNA TGTGCCAGCAGTTTTAGCGGGGTTGTAGAGACCCAGTACTTC. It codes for CASSFSGVVETQYF.

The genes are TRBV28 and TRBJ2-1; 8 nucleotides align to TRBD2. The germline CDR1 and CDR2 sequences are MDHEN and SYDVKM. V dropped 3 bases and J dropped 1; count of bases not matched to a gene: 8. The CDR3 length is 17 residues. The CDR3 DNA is TGTGCCAGCAGTTTTAAGAGCGGGAGAGCGTCCTACAATGAGCAGTTCTTC. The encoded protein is CASSFKSGRASYNEQFF.

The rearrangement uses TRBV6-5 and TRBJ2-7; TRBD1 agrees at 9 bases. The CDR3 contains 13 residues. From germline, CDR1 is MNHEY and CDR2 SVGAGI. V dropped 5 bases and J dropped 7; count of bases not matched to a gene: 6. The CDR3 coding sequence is TGTGCCAGCAGTATGGGGACAGGGTGGGAGCAGTACTTC. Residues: CASSMGTGWEQYF.

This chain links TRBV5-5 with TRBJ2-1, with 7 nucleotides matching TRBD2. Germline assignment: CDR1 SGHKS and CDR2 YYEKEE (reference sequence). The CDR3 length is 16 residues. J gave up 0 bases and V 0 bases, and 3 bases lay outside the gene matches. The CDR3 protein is CASSLGEGSSYNEQFF. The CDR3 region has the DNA TGTGCCAGCAGCTTGGGGGAGGGAAGCTCCTACAATGAGCAGTTCTTC.

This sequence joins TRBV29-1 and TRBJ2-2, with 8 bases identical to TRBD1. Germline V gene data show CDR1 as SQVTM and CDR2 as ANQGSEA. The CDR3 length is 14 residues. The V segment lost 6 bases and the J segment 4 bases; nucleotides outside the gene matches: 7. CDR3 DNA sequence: TGCAGCGTCCCCGGACAGGGAGCCACCGGGGAGCTGTTTTTT. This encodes CSVPGQGATGELFF.

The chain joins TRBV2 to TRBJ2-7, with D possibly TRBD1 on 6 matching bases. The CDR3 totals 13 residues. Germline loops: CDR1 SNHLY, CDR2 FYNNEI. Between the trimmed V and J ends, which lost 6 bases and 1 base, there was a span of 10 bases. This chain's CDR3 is CASRDGQSYEQYF. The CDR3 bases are TGTGCCAGCAGAGACGGACAGTCCTACGAGCAGTACTTC. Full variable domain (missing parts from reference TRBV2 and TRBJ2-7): EPEVTQTPSHQVTQMGQEVILRCVPISNHLYFYWYRQILGQKVEFLVSFYNNEISEKSEIFDDQFSVERPDGSNFTLKIRSTKLEDSAMYFCASRDGQSYEQYFGPGTRLTVT.

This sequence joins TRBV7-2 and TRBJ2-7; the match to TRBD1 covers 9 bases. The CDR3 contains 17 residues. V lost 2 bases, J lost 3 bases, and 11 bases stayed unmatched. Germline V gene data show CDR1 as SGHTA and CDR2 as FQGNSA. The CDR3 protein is CASSLYLVGQGNYEQYF. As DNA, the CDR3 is TGTGCCAGCAGCTTATATTTAGTCGGACAGGGGAACTACGAGCAGTACTTC.

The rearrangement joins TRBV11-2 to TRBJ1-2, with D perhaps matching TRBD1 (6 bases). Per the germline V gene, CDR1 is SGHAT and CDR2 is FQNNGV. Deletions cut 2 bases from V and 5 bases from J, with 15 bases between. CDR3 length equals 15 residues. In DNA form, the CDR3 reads TGTGCCAGCAGCTTATTAGTCCAGGGGTGGTATGGCTACACCTTC. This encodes CASSLLVQGWYGYTF.

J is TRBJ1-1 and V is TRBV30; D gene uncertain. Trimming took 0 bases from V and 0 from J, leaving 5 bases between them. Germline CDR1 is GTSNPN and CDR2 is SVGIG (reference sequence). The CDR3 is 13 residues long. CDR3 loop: CAWSVQMNTEAFF. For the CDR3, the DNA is TGTGCCTGGAGTGTACAGATGAACACTGAAGCTTTCTTT.